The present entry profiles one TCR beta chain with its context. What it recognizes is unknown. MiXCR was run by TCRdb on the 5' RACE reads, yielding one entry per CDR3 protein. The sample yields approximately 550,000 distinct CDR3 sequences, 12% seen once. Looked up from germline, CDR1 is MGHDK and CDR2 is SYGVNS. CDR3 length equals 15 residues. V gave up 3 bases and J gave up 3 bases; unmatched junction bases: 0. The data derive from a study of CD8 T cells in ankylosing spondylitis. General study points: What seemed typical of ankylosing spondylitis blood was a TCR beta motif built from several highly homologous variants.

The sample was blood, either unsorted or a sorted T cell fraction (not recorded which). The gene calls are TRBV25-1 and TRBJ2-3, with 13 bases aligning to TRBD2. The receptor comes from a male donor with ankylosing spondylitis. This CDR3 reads CASSETSGRTDTQYF. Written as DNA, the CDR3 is TGTGCCAGCAGTGAGACTAGCGGGAGGACAGATACGCAGTATTTT.